This TCR beta chain was found in a study of shared clonotypes between healthy human individuals. Study summary: Plates per donor: three CD4 naive, three CD4 memory, two CD8 naive, one CD8 memory. Study results and caveats: Among the subsets, naive ones generally showed larger estimated richness than memory ones. Rarefaction gave evidence that sorted-subset sequencing remained incomplete despite large depth.

In the case of this clone: Its target is not known.

V lost 1 base and J lost 4, with 9 bases in between. This CDR3 comprises 14 residues. CDR1 is LNHNV and CDR2 is YYDKDF in the germline V gene (reference sequence). Positive CCR7 selection of CD45RO-negative cells yielded the naive CD8 cells, and terminally differentiated effector memory CD45RA+ cells were excluded. Only in-frame clones appear in the TCRdb table, and some are missing; sequencing was by immunoSEQ multiplex PCR. This sample yields 660,000 or so clones, of which 96% are seen a single time; about 0.12% belongs to the top ten. The sequenced sample consisted of naive CD8+ T cells sorted from blood. The clonotype was recovered from a woman aged 25-40 years in good health. This chain links TRBV15 with TRBJ2-3; D unresolved. The CDR3 region has the DNA TGTGCCACCAGCAGAGTAAGGAACCCAGATACGCAGTATTTT. It specifies CATSRVRNPDTQYF.